This T cell receptor beta chain was recorded in a study of T cell changes during pregnancy in multiple sclerosis. Germline values: CDR1 SGHVS, CDR2 FNYEAQ. Between the trimmed V and J ends, which lost 0 bases and 6 bases, there was a span of 14 bases. This CDR3 is built from 15 residues. Sequenced by immunoSEQ multiplex PCR; TCRdb stores in-frame clones only, minus some. The table includes about 59,000 clones, about 90% detected once. The receptor comes from a female donor with multiple sclerosis, enrolled in a pregnancy study. The sequencing used peripheral blood, collected in the first trimester of pregnancy. This sequence joins TRBV7-6 and TRBJ1-1; no clear D. CDR3 region: CASSLAQGGRPEAFF. The CDR3 bases are TGTGCCAGCAGCTTAGCGCAAGGAGGGCGGCCTGAAGCTTTCTTT.